A single T cell receptor beta chain is shown here with its context. This clonotype was counted at least ten times. Its antigen is unknown. No base quality values were provided; no much bigger clone lies one nucleotide off. The source of the sample is a study of identical twins (dated by TCRdb to the mid-2010s). Regarding the complete study: To test whether fetal clonotypes persist, this study deep-sequenced TCR alpha and beta repertoires from monozygotic twins, from unrelated adults of various ages, and from cord blood. Replicate twin experiments were performed at different times using different library preparation protocols to rule out contamination.

The library was built by means of 5' RACE. TCRdb lists the instrument as Illumina HiSeq 2000. A universal primer binding site was added through template switching, and the final cDNA carried a unique molecular identifier so that TCR cDNA molecules could be counted accurately. First-strand cDNA for TCR alpha and beta chains was synthesized from specific primers in the conserved constant-segment region. To control for contamination, each cDNA library was double barcoded with a SMART-Mk sample barcode plus Illumina barcodes. TruSeq adapter sequences and Illumina sample barcodes were added in two successive PCR steps. The Illumina HiSeq platform was used with custom primers to sequence TCR alpha and beta cDNA libraries. In the original analysis: MiGEC processed the raw reads to extract unique molecular identifiers, while MiXCR was used to determine the CDR3 positions. Recombination models were inferred per individual with the repgenHMM and IGoR tools using an EM algorithm. Shared clonotype analysis was performed with the tcR package in R, normalizing sharing by the product of cloneset sizes. To study raw recombination without the effects of thymic and clonal selection, out-of-frame nonproductive sequences were analyzed. TCRdb redid the processing of the public reads, applying fastp at Q25 and MiXCR, and retained in-frame beta chains. Rows with one shared CDR3 protein collapse into an entry with the most common genes and DNA. The V and J calls here are based on TCRdb, not the publication. This sample is represented by about 900,000 distinct CDR3 sequences; roughly an eighth of them were singletons. 1.5% to 2% of the sample is taken by the ten largest.

Paper-wide results and their limitations: Because the same donors could not be followed over many years, the conclusions relied on cross-sectional statistical analysis. Fewer insertions were carried by abundant cord blood beta clonotypes, a similar but weaker trend appeared in young adult naive repertoires, and no such trend appeared in memory repertoires. Invariant T cells such as MAIT and iNKT could partly confound zero-insertion analyses, though diverse VJ usage argued against this for most clonotypes. Excess twin sharing in beta out-of-frame sequences was weaker because fewer shared sequences lowered the signal-to-noise ratio. Out-of-frame TCR alpha sharing in monozygotic twins was systematically underestimated by recombination models, whereas sharing between unrelated individuals was in agreement with the recombination models. Compared with coincidental sharing between unrelated individuals, out-of-frame TCR alpha sequences shared between twins showed an excess of sequences with low generation probability.

Every donor was a healthy Caucasian. The twin cohort consisted of three pairs of female monozygotic twins, all aged 18 to 29 years. The RNA used for TCR libraries was isolated from peripheral blood mononuclear cells. This sample also belongs to another study, concerning yellow fever vaccine responses in identical twins. The second study also describes: According to the authors, the vaccine-induced T cell response in identical twins seemed to be partly convergent and partly specific to each individual. In identical twins, the study followed T cell clones that responded to the vaccine with precision.

The receptor was isolated from a woman in her late teens or twenties in good health. Sequencing was done on a sample of PBMCs.

DNA sequence: TGTGCCAGCTGGGGATGGGACAGGGGGGACAATCAGCCCCAGCATTTT. It translates to CASWGWDRGDNQPQHF. The rearranged segments are TRBV6-1 and TRBJ1-5; TRBD1 matches 11 bases in the middle. CDR1 and CDR2 (MNHNS, SASEGT) derive from the germline V gene. Trimming takes 8 bases off V and 3 bases off J; junction bases not matched to a gene: 9. Spanning cysteine to phenylalanine, the CDR3 consists of 16 amino acids. Solely the CDR3 DNA is kept, with 48 bases framed from the first base.